These 6 T cell receptor beta chains were sequenced from one sample in a study of shared clonotypes between healthy human individuals. The method was immunoSEQ multiplex PCR; TCRdb's version includes in-frame clones alone and lacks a portion of them. This table holds hundreds of thousands of clones, 85% to 95% found once. CD8 cells classed as naive were CD45RO-negative and positively selected for CCR7, excluding terminally differentiated effector memory CD45RA+ cells. The sequencing sample was made of naive CD8+ T cells sorted from blood. These receptor sequences come from a woman in her 30s in good health.

A single count supports this clone. V gene TRBV6-5 combines with J gene TRBJ1-6, with D unclear. This CDR3 region has 13 residues. Germline CDR1 reads MNHEY; CDR2 reads SVGAGI. Trimming removed 0 bases from V and 7 bases from J, with 4 bases in between. The CDR3 loop is CASSYSRNSPLHF. In nucleotides, the CDR3 is TGTGCCAGCAGTTACTCCAGGAATTCACCCCTCCACTTT.

The chain has TRBV2 and TRBJ2-5, with TRBD1 as a possible D gene (5 bases). The DNA end is a closer match to TRBJ2-7, so the J assignment may be wrong. The CDR3 covers 14 residues. In germline, CDR1 is SNHLY, CDR2 FYNNEI. In DNA, the CDR3 is TGTGCCAGCAGTGATCTCGCGACAGAATACGAGCAGTACTTC. It is translated as CASSDLATEYEQYF.

V usage is TRBV27 and J usage is TRBJ1-3; 8 positions agree with TRBD1. The J segment lost 4 bases and the V segment lost 2 bases, leaving 4 bases of the junction unmatched. This CDR3 is built from 15 residues. Germline V gene sequence: CDR1 MNHEY, CDR2 SMNVEV (reference sequence). The CDR3 here is CASSLGRGQGNTIYF. The DNA for the CDR3 is TGTGCCAGCAGTTTAGGCAGGGGGCAAGGAAACACCATATATTTT.

V gene TRBV13 combines with J gene TRBJ2-3; D gene unclear. V was cut by 0 bases and J by 6 bases, with 7 bases left in between. This CDR3 contains 13 residues. Germline V CDR1 and CDR2: PRHDT, FYEKMQ (reference sequence). This CDR3 is CASSLGTMDTQYF. The CDR3 DNA reads TGTGCCAGCAGCTTAGGGACGATGGATACGCAGTATTTT.

The chain recombines TRBV5-1 with TRBJ2-7; possible D gene TRBD1, 5 bases. The CDR3 extends over 15 amino acids. Germline V CDR1 and CDR2: SGHRS, YFSETQ. V dropped 0 bases and J dropped 2 bases, with 12 bases sitting between them. The CDR3 DNA follows: TGCGCCAGCAGCTTGGGGGTCGGACACCCCTACGAGCAGTACTTC. Its protein is CASSLGVGHPYEQYF.

V is TRBV7-9 and J is TRBJ2-7; TRBD1 aligns across 9 bases. Losses at the gene ends were 7 bases for V and 4 bases for J; bases not matched to a gene: 8. Germline CDR1 and CDR2: SEHNR and FQNEAQ (reference sequence). CDR3 length: 14 amino acids. CDR3 loop: CASTFWDRAYEQYF. In DNA form, the CDR3 reads TGTGCCAGCACCTTTTGGGACAGGGCTTACGAGCAGTACTTC.